Shown below are 12 T cell receptor beta chains from a single sample sequenced in a study of shared clonotypes between healthy human individuals. TCRdb keeps only in-frame clones here, not all; method: immunoSEQ multiplex PCR. The sample includes about 680,000 clones, about 90% seen only once; the top ten take 24%. Selected positively for CCR7 and CD45RO-negative, naive CD8 cells excluded terminally differentiated effector memory CD45RA+ cells. The sequenced sample consisted of naive CD8+ T cells sorted from blood. These receptors originate from a man aged 30 to 45 in good health.

This clone was recorded only once. This sequence joins TRBV7-9 and TRBJ2-3; weak D call: TRBD1 (6 bases). CDR3 length equals 12 residues. CDR1 and CDR2 (germline): SEHNR, FQNEAQ (reference sequence). The germline V and J ends were trimmed by 5 bases and 14 bases, with 17 bases remaining between them. CDR3 DNA sequence: TGTGCCAGCAGCGACCGGGACAAATATTTGTATTTT. Its protein product is CASSDRDKYLYF.

This clone came up once. In DNA form, the CDR3 reads TGTGCCACCAGCAGTATCCAGGGGGTCGCCGGGGAGCTGTTTTTT. Protein product: CATSSIQGVAGELFF. The chain couples TRBV15 to TRBJ2-2; 7 bases fit TRBD1. CDR3 size: 15 residues. Germline-derived CDR1 and CDR2 are LNHNV and YYDKDF (reference sequence). The V segment lost 3 bases and the J segment 6 bases; nucleotides outside the gene matches: 7. Variable domain in full (rest from reference TRBV15 and TRBJ2-2): DAMVIQNPRYQVTQFGKPVTLSCSQTLNHNVMYWYQQKSSQAPKLLFHYYDKDFNNEADTPDNFQSRRPNTSFCFLDIRSPGLGDTAMYLCATSSIQGVAGELFFGEGSRLTVL.

V is TRBV5-4 and J is TRBJ2-7; no reliable D call. CDR1 is SGHNT and CDR2 is YYREEE in the germline V gene (reference sequence). There are 14 residues in the CDR3. Trimming took 2 bases from V and 5 from J, leaving 14 bases between them. The CDR3, as DNA: TGTGCCAGCAGCTTATTAACGGGTGCAGACGAGCAGTACTTC. Residues: CASSLLTGADEQYF.

This rearrangement joins TRBV7-8 to TRBJ2-3; perhaps TRBD2 as D (6 bases). V gave up 4 bases and J gave up 2 bases, with 16 bases separating them. From germline, CDR1 is SGHVS and CDR2 FQNEAQ. There are 16 residues in the CDR3. The CDR3 is CASSSGTSVLTDTQYF. The CDR3 DNA follows: TGTGCCAGCAGCTCAGGGACTTCCGTTCTCACAGATACGCAGTATTTT.

The genes are TRBV19 and TRBJ2-5; no definite D call. The CDR3 has 13 amino acids. The V and J ends lost 7 bases and 10 bases respectively, with 19 bases between them. Germline CDR1 reads LNHDA; CDR2 reads SQIVND (reference sequence). CDR3 in DNA: TGTGCCAGTAAGGTTGGACCCTCTGGAGACCAGTACTTC. It encodes CASKVGPSGDQYF.

As for this clone: The CDR3 does not close with the conserved phenylalanine or tryptophan, likely indicating a read error. The rearrangement uses TRBV29-1 and TRBJ1-2; no firm D call. V was clipped by 3 bases and J by 2 bases, with 1 base between them. Germline assignment: CDR1 SQVTM and CDR2 ANQGSEA. CDR3 length: 10 residues. The CDR3 spells CSVENYGYTL. The CDR3 DNA sequence: TGCAGCGTTGAGAACTATGGCTACACCCTC.

This clone was seen a single time. The chain combines TRBV5-4 with TRBJ1-2, with TRBD1 identical over 9 bases. The CDR3 is 15 residues long. Per germline, CDR1 SGHNT and CDR2 YYREEE (reference sequence). The V and J ends lost 3 bases and 1 base, in that order; junction bases with no gene match: 4. The CDR3 sequence: CASSYDRGFNYGYTF. CDR3 sequence (DNA): TGTGCCAGCAGCTATGACAGGGGGTTTAACTATGGCTACACCTTC.

This clone was seen only once. The rearrangement uses TRBV7-9 and TRBJ2-2; D gene unclear. Germline CDR1 reads SEHNR; CDR2 reads FQNEAQ (reference sequence). The CDR3 sequence is 14 residues long. With 5 bases removed from V and 8 bases from J, the gap between germline ends came to 15 bases. The CDR3 nucleotides are TGTGCCAGCAGCACCGGGCTGGTACCAGGGGAGCTGTTTTTT. It is translated as CASSTGLVPGELFF. Full variable domain (rest looked up from reference TRBV7-9 and TRBJ2-2): DTGVSQNPRHKITKRGQNVTFRCDPISEHNRLYWYRQTLGQGPEFLTYFQNEAQLEKSRLLSDRFSAERPKGSFSTLEIQRTEQGDSAMYLCASSTGLVPGELFFGEGSRLTVL.

The chain carries TRBV2 and TRBJ2-1, with D perhaps TRBD2 (5 bases). The CDR3 is made up of 13 amino acids. In germline, CDR1 is SNHLY, CDR2 FYNNEI. V was trimmed by 4 bases and J by 10 bases, leaving 14 bases between them. The CDR3 loop is CASSAVGIREQFF. CDR3 coding DNA: TGTGCCAGCAGTGCGGTCGGGATACGCGAGCAGTTCTTC.

The chain combines TRBV7-9 with TRBJ2-1; D possibly uses TRBD1 or TRBD2 (5 bases each). The germline CDR1 and CDR2 sequences are SEHNR and FQNEAQ (reference sequence). V gave up 6 bases and J gave up 5 bases, with 14 bases separating them. The CDR3 contains 14 residues. The DNA for the CDR3 is TGTGCCAGCAGGTCCTCCGGGACGAACAATGAGCAGTTCTTC. This sequence encodes CASRSSGTNNEQFF.

The chain recombines TRBV27 with TRBJ2-1; 8 nucleotides line up with TRBD2. V was pared by 6 bases and J by 0 bases, with 7 bases of the junction left unmatched. CDR3 length: 16 amino acids. The germline V gene has CDR1 MNHEY and CDR2 SMNVEV (reference sequence). The DNA of the CDR3 is TGTGCCAGCAGGGAAGCGGGAGAGATCTCCTACAATGAGCAGTTCTTC. This gives the protein CASREAGEISYNEQFF.

J is TRBJ2-5 and V is TRBV21-1; TRBD2, the D gene given by the table, was not confirmed from the DNA. TRBV21-1 is an annotated pseudogene. The CDR3 has 17 residues. The CDR3 is CASSLRTSWRFGETQYF. The CDR3 DNA is TGTGCCAGCAGCCTCCGGACTAGTTGGAGATTTGGAGAGACCCAGTACTTC.